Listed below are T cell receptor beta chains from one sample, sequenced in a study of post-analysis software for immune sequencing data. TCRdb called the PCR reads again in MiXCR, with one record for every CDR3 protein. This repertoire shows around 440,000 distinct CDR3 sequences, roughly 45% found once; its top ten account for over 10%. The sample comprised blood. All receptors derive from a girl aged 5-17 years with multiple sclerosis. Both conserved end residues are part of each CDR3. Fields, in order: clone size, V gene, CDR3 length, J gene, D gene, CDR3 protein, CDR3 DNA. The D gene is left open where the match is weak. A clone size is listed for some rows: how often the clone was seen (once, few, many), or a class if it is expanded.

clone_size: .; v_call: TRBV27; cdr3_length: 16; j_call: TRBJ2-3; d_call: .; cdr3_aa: CASSLGGTTSTDTQYF; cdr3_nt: TGTGCCAGCAGTTTAGGTGGGACAACAAGCACAGATACGCAGTATTTT
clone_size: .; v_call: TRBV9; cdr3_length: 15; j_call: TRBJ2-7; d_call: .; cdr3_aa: CASSVDPSQTYEQYF; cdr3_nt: TGTGCCAGCAGCGTAGACCCTAGTCAGACCTACGAGCAGTACTTC
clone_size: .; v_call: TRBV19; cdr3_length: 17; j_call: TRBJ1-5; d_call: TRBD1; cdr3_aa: CASINGGTGSGNQPQHF; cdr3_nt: TGTGCCAGTATCAATGGGGGGACAGGGTCGGGCAATCAGCCCCAGCATTTT
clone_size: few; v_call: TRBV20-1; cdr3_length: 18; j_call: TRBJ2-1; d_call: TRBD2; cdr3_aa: CSARVPLGLAGGHNEQFF; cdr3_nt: TGCAGTGCTAGAGTCCCCCTCGGACTAGCGGGAGGTCATAATGAGCAGTTCTTC
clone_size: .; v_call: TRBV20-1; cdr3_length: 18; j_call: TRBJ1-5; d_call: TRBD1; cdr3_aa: CSARDRGQDSYSNQPQHF; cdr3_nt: TGCAGTGCTAGAGATCGAGGACAGGACTCTTATAGCAATCAGCCCCAGCATTTT
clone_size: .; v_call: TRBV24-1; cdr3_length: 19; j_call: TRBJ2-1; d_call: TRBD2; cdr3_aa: CATSDPRTSGRGGYGEQFF; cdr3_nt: TGTGCCACCAGTGACCCAAGGACTAGCGGGAGAGGGGGGTACGGTGAGCAGTTCTTC
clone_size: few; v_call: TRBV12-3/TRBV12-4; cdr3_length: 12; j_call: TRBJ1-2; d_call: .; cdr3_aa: CASSLVSYGYTF; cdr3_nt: TGTGCCAGCAGTTTGGTCAGCTATGGCTACACCTTC
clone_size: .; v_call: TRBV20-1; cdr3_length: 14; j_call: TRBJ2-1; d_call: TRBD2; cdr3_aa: CSARTTSGSYEQFF; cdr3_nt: TGCAGTGCTAGAACTACTAGCGGGAGTTATGAGCAGTTCTTC
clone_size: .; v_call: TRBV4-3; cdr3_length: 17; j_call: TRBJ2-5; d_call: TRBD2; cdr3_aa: CASSQDQRLAGQETQYF; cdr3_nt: TGCGCCAGCAGCCAAGATCAAAGACTAGCGGGGCAAGAGACCCAGTACTTC
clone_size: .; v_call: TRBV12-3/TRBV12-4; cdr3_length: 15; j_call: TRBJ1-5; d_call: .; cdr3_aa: CASSFYGGNNQPQHF; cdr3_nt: TGTGCCAGCAGCTTCTACGGGGGGAACAATCAGCCCCAGCATTTT
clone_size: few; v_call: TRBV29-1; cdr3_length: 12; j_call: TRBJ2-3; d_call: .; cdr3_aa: CSVGAVADTQYF; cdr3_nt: TGCAGCGTTGGGGCTGTTGCAGATACGCAGTATTTT
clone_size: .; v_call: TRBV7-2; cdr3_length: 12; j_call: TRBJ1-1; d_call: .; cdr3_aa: CASSLEGGLAFF; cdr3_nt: TGTGCCAGCAGCTTAGAGGGGGGGCTCGCTTTCTTT
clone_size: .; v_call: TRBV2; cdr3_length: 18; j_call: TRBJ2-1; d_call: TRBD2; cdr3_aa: CASSDGLAGSLSYNEQFF; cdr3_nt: TGTGCCAGCAGTGATGGACTAGCGGGAAGTCTATCCTACAATGAGCAGTTCTTC
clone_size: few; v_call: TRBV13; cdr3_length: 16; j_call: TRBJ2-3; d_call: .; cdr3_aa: CASSRSADSSTDTQYF; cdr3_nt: TGTGCCAGCAGCCGATCAGCGGATTCTAGCACAGATACGCAGTATTTT
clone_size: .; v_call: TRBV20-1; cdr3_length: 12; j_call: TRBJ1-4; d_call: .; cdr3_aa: CSARRGNEKLFF; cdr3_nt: TGCAGTGCTAGGCGGGGTAATGAAAAACTGTTTTTT
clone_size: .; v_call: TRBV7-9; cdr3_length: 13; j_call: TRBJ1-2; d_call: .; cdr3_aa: CASSLALPLGYTF; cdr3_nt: TGTGCCAGCAGCTTAGCGCTGCCCTTGGGCTACACCTTC
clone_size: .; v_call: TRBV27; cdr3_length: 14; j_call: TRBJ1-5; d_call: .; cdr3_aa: CASRTGHNNQPQHF; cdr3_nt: TGTGCCAGCAGAACGGGACACAACAATCAGCCCCAGCATTTT
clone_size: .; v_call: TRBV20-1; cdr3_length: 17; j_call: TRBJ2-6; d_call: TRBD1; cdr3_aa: CSASLRDRLSGANVLTF; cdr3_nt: TGCAGTGCTAGCCTTCGGGACAGGCTCTCTGGGGCCAACGTCCTGACTTTC
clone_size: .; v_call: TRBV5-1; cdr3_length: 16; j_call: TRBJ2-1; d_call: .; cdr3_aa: CASSLGLRDALDEQFF; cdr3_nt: TGCGCCAGCAGCTTGGGGCTCCGGGACGCCCTCGATGAGCAGTTCTTC
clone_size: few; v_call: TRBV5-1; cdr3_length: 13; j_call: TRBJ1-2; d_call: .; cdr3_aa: CASSLDANYGYTF; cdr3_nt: TGCGCCAGCAGCTTGGACGCCAACTATGGCTACACCTTC
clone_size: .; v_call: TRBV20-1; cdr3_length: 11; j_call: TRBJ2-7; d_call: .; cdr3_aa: CSASREYEQYF; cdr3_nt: TGCAGTGCTAGTCGGGAATACGAGCAGTACTTC
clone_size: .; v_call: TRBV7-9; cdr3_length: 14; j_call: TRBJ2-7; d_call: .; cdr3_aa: CASSLKGGLVEQYF; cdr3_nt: TGTGCCAGCAGCTTAAAAGGTGGGCTGGTCGAGCAGTACTTC
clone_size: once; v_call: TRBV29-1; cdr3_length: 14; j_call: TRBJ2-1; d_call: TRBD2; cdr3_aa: CSVGGLGAYNEQFF; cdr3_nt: TGCAGCGTTGGGGGACTAGGGGCATACAATGAGCAGTTCTTC
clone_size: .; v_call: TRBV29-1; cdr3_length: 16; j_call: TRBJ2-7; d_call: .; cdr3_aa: CSVGSSGMKVNYEQYF; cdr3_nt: TGCAGCGTTGGTTCCAGTGGCATGAAGGTAAACTACGAGCAGTACTTC
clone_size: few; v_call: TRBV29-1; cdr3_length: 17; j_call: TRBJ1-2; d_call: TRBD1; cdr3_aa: CSVEDFLGRDRGYGYTF; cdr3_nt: TGCAGCGTTGAAGATTTCCTAGGCCGGGACAGGGGCTATGGCTACACCTTC
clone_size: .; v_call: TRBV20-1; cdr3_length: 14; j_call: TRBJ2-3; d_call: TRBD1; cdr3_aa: CSADPGQITDTQYF; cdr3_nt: TGCAGTGCGGATCCGGGACAGATCACAGATACGCAGTATTTT
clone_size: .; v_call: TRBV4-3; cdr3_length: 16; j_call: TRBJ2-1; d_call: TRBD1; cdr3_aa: CASSVSSGTAYNEQFF; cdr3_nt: TGCGCCAGCAGCGTCTCATCCGGGACAGCCTACAATGAGCAGTTCTTC
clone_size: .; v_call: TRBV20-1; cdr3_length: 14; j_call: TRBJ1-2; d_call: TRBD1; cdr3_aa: CSAHQGTGVGGYTF; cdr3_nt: TGCAGTGCTCACCAGGGGACAGGGGTCGGCGGCTACACCTTC
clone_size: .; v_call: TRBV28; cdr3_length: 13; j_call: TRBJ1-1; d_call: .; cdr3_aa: CASRQNVGTEAFF; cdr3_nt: TGTGCCAGCAGACAGAATGTTGGCACTGAAGCTTTCTTT
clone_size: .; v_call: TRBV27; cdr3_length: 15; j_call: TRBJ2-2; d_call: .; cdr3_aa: CASSHRGLYTGELFF; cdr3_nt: TGTGCCAGCAGTCATAGGGGACTTTACACCGGGGAGCTGTTTTTT
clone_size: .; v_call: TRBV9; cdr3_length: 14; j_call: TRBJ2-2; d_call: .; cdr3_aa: CASSVAQRTGELFF; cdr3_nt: TGTGCCAGCAGCGTAGCACAGCGTACCGGGGAGCTGTTTTTT
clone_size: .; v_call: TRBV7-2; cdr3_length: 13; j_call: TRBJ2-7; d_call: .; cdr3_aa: CASSPPRELEQYF; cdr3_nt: TGTGCCAGCAGCCCCCCCCGGGAACTCGAGCAGTACTTC
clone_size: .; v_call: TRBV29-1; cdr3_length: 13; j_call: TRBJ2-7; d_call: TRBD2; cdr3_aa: CSVDTGGSYEQYF; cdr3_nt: TGCAGCGTTGATACTGGCGGGAGCTACGAGCAGTACTTC
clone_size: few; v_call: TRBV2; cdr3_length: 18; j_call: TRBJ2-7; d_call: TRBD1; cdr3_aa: CASSEPRDRVFFAYEQYF; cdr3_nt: TGTGCCAGCAGTGAACCCCGGGACAGGGTCTTTTTTGCCTACGAGCAGTACTTC
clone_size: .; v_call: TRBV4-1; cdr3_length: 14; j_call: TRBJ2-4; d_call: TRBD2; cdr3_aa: CASSQVTTSVIQYF; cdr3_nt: TGCGCCAGCAGCCAAGTCACGACTAGCGTAATACAGTACTTC